This T cell receptor beta chain is drawn from a study of CD8 T cells in Susac syndrome. Reverse transcription of about 0.5 to 1 ug RNA was carried out with random hexamers. With immunoSEQ multiplex PCR, TCR beta CDR3 was amplified across 54 Vbeta and 13 Jbeta. TCRdb re-called the immunoSEQ multiplex PCR reads with MiXCR, one entry per CDR3 protein. The table has 300,000 or so distinct CDR3 sequences, 92% seen once. Trimming took off 6 bases at V and 4 bases at J, with 16 bases between the two ends. Germline CDR1 and CDR2: SNHLY and FYNNEI. The CDR3 has 15 amino acids. Points from the study as a whole: A relatively small number of individuals underwent TCR sequencing and HLA analysis.

Sequencing of TCR beta was carried out in blood CD8+ and CD4+ T cells. TEMRA cells were FACS-enriched, while CD8+ and CD4+ T cells were negatively isolated. On this clonotype itself: Its matching antigen is unknown.

The clonotype was recovered from a human donor with multiple sclerosis. The sequenced sample was CD4+ T cells from PBMCs. V gene TRBV2 combines with J gene TRBJ2-1; D perhaps matches TRBD2 (7 bases). The CDR3: CASREWAGAYNEQFF. In DNA form, the CDR3 reads TGTGCCAGCAGAGAGTGGGCGGGGGCATACAATGAGCAGTTCTTC.